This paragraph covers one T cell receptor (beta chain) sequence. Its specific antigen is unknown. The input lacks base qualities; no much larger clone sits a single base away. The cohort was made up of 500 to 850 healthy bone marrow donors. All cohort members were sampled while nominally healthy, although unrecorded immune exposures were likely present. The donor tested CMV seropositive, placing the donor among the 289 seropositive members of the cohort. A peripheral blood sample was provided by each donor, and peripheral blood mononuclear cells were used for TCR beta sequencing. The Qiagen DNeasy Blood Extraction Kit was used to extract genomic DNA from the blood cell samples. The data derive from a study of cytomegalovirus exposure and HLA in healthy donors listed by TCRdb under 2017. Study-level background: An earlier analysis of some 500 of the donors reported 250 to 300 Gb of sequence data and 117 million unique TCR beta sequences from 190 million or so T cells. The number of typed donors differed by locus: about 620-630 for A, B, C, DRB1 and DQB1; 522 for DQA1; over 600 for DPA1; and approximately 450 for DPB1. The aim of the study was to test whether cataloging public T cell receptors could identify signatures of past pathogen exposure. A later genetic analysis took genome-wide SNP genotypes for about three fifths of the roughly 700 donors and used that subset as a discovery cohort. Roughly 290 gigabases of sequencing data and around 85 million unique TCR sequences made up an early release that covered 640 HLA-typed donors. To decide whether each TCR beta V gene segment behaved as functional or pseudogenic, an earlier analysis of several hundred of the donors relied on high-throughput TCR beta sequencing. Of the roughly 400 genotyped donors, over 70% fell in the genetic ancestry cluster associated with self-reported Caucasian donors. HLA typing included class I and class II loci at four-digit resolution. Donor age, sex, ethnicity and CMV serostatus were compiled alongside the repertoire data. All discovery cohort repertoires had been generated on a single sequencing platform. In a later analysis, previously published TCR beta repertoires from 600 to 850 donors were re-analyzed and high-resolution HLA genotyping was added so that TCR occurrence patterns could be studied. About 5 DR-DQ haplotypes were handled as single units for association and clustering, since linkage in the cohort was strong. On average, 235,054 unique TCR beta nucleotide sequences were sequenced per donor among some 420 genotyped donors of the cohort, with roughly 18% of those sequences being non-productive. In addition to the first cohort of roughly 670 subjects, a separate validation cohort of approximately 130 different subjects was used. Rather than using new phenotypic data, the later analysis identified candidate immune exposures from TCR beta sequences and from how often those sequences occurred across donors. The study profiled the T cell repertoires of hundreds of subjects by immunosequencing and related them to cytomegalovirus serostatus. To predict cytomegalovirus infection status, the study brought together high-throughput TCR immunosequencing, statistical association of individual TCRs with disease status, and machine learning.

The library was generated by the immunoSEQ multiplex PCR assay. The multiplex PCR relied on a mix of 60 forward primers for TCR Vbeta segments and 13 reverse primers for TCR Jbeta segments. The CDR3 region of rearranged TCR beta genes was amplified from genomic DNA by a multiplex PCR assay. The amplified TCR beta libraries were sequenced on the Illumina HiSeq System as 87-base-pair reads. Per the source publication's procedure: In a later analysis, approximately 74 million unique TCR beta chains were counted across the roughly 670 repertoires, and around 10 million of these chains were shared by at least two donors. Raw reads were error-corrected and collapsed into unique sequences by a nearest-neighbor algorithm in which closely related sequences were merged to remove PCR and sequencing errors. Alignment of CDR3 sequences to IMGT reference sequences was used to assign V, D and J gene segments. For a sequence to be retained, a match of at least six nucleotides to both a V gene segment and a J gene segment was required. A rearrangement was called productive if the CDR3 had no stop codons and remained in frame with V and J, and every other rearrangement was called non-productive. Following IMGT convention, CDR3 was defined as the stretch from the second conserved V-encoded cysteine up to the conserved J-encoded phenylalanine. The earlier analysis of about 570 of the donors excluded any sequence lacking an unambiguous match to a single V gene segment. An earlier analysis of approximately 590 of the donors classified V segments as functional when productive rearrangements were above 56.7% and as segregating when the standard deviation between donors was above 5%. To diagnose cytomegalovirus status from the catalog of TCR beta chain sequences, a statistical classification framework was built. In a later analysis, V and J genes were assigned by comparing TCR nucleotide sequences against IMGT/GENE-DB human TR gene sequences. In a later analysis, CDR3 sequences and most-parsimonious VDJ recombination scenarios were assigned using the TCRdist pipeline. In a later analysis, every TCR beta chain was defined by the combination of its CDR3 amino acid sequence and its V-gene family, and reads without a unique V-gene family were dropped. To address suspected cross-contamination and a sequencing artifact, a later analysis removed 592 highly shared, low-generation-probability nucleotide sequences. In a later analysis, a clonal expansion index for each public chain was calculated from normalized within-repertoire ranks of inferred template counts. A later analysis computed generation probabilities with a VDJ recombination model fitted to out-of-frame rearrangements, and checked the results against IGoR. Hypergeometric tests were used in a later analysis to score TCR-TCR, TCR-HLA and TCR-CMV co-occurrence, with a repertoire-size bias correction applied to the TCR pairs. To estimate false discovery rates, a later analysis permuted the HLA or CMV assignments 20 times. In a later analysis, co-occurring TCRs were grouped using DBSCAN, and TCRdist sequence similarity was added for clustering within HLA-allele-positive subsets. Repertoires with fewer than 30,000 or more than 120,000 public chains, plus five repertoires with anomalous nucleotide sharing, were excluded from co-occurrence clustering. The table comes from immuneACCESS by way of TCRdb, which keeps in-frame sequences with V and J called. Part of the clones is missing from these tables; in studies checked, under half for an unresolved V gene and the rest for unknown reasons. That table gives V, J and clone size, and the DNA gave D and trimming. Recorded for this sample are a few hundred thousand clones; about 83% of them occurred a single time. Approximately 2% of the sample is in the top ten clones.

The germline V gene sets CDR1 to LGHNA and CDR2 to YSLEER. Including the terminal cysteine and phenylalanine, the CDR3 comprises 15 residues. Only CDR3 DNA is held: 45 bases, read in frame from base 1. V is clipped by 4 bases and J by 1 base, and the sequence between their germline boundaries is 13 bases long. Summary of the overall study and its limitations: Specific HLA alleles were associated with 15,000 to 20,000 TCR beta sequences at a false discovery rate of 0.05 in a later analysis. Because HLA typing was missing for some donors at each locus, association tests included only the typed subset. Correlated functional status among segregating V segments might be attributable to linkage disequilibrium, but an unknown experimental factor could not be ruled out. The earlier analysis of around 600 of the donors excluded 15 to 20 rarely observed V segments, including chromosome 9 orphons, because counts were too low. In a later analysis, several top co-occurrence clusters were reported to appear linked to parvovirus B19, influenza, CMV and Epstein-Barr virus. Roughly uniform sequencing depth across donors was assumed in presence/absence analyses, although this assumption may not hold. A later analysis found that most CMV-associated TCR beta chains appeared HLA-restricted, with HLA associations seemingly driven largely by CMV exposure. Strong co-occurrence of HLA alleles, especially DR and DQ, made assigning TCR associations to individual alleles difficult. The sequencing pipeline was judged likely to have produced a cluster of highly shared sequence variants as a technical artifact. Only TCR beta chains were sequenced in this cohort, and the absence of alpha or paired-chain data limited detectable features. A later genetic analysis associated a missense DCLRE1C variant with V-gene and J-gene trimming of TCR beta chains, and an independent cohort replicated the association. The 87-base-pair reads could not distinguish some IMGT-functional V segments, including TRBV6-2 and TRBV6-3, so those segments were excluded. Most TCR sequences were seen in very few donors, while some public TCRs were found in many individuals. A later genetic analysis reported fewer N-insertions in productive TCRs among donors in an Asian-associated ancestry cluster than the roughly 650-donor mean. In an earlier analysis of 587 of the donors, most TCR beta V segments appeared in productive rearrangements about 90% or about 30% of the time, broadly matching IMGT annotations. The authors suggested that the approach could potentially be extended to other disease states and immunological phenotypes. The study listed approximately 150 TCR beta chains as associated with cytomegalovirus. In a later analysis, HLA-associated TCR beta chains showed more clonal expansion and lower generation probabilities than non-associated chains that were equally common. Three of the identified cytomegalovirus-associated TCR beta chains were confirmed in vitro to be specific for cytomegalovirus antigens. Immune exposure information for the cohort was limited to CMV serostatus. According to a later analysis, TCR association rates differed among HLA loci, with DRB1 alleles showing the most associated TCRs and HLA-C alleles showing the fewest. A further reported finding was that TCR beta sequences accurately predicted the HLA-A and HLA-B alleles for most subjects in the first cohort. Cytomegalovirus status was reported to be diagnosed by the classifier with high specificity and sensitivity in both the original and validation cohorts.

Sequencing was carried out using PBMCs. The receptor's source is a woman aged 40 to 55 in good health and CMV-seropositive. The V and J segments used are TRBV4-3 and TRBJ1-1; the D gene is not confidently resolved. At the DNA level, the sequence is TGCGCCAGCAGCCGAGGACTAAGCGGGAACACTGAAGCTTTCTTT. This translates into CASSRGLSGNTEAFF.